This TCR beta chain emerged from a study of prognosis after radiotherapy for stage I lung cancer. About the research overall: Delivery of radiotherapy was by SBRT in 3 to 5 fractions at a biologically effective dose of at least 100 Gy. The study's findings and limits: Patients with distant metastases had lower Shannon entropy after stereotactic body radiation therapy. Unique TCR clone counts fell after stereotactic body radiation therapy, median around 10,000 versus 6,900. Differential TRBV and TRBJ gene usage was reported between patients with metastases and patients without them.

The CDR3 extends over 15 amino acids. Looked up from germline, CDR1 is MNHEY and CDR2 is SVGEGT. Using two-round multiplex PCR, the authors amplified TCR beta CDR3 from genomic DNA. During first-round PCR, primers specific to each TRBV and TRBJ gene were used. TCRdb fed the multiplex PCR reads into MiXCR, producing one record per CDR3 protein. Seen here are 11,000 or so distinct CDR3 sequences, around a third observed once, and the top ten hold about 53%. Of note for this clonotype: What it recognizes is unknown.

This rearrangement joins TRBV6-2 or TRBV6-3 to TRBJ2-7; D call uncertain. This clonotype originated in a donor over 45 with non-small cell lung cancer. Material: PBMCs, obtained before or after stereotactic body radiation therapy (not recorded which). The CDR3 DNA reads TGTGCCATCAGTCGGACGGTCTTTAGTAGTTACGAGCAGTACGTC. This encodes CAISRTVFSSYEQYV.